This T cell receptor beta chain was identified during a study of OX40 agonist ivuxolimab in advanced cancers. Background on the study: Every 2 weeks, patients got intravenous ivuxolimab at one of six dose levels (0.01-10 mg/kg). Partial responses were seen in three patients, one with hepatocellular carcinoma and two with cutaneous melanoma. At approximately 80% male, the cohort had a mean age of 60 years, ranging from about 20 to 90.

The CDR3 is 15 amino acids. V lost 6 bases and J lost 3, with 15 bases in between. Germline values: CDR1 MDHEN, CDR2 SYDVKM. Data came from immunoSEQ multiplex PCR; TCRdb stores just in-frame clones and leaves some out. Found here are 60,000 or so clones, about 83% of them singletons; the top ten hold approximately 4.5%. This sample comprised CD4+ or CD8+ T cells sorted from blood, obtained in a trial of the OX40 agonist ivuxolimab. The source is an adult with an advanced solid tumor such as melanoma, head and neck, liver or kidney cancer. V is TRBV28 and J is TRBJ1-5, with D tentatively TRBD1 (5 bases). The CDR3 region has the DNA TGTGCCAGCAGCCTTCGACAGACAGTCAATCAGCCCCAGCATTTT. Translating gives CASSLRQTVNQPQHF.